The 14 T cell receptor beta chains given below trace back to one sample, sequenced in a study of blood T cell repertoires in COVID-19. This table comes from immunoSEQ multiplex PCR, and its TCRdb copy is limited to in-frame clones, with some not included. The table has about 150,000 clones, more than 80% seen once. Sequencing was performed on peripheral blood. These receptor sequences come from a man between 65 and 85 years old with acute or convalescent COVID-19.

The V call is TRBV19, the J call TRBJ1-1; 7 bases agree with TRBD1. Germline assignment: CDR1 LNHDA and CDR2 SQIVND (reference sequence). The CDR3 covers 16 residues. V shed 3 bases, J shed 2 bases, and the junction held 9 bases outside the gene matches. CDR3 sequence (DNA): TGTGCCAGTAGTATGGGAGGACAGGTTATAAACACTGAAGCTTTCTTT. Protein product: CASSMGGQVINTEAFF.

The chain has TRBV2 and TRBJ1-2; 8 positions match TRBD1. V lost 8 bases to trimming and J lost 4 bases; unmatched junction nucleotides: 9. Germline CDR1 is SNHLY and CDR2 is FYNNEI. The CDR3 is 14 residues long. CDR3 sequence (DNA): TGTGCCAGCTTTATTGGACAGGGCGGCTATGGCTACACCTTC. This codes for CASFIGQGGYGYTF.

This rearrangement joins TRBV5-1 to TRBJ1-1; no clear D gene. V was pared by 2 bases and J by 0 bases, with 8 bases between. The CDR3 runs to 14 residues. CDR1 and CDR2 from the germline V gene are SGHRS and YFSETQ. The CDR3: CASSLDGVNTEAFF. For the CDR3, the DNA is TGCGCCAGCAGCTTAGACGGGGTGAACACTGAAGCTTTCTTT.

The chain combines TRBV19 with TRBJ2-5; TRBD1 aligns across 10 bases. Germline assignment: CDR1 LNHDA and CDR2 SQIVND (reference sequence). V gave up 2 bases and J gave up 2 bases; unmatched junction bases: 5. This CDR3 spans 16 amino acids. The CDR3 region is CASSIPRDRGQETQYF. CDR3 nucleotides: TGTGCCAGTAGTATACCCCGGGACAGGGGACAAGAGACCCAGTACTTC.

The chain joins TRBV3-1 (or the pseudogene TRBV3-2) to TRBJ1-4; D is uncertain. The germline gives CDR1 LGHDT, CDR2 YNNKEL (reference sequence). The CDR3 is made up of 12 amino acids. V dropped 2 bases and J dropped 5 bases, with 3 bases sitting between them. The DNA of the CDR3 is TGTGCCAGCAGCCAACAAAATGAAAAACTGTTTTTT. Translation: CASSQQNEKLFF.

This clone was seen a single time. The rearrangement links TRBV3-1 (or the pseudogene TRBV3-2) to TRBJ2-3; TRBD1 matches 7 bases. J gave up 4 bases and V 3 bases, and 4 bases lay outside the gene matches. This CDR3 is 14 amino acids long. Germline loops: CDR1 LGHDT, CDR2 YNNKEL (reference sequence). The CDR3 DNA reads as TGTGCCAGCAGCCAGCAGGGGGTCCCAGATACGCAGTATTTT. Translating it yields CASSQQGVPDTQYF.

The chain couples TRBV7-9 to TRBJ1-3; D perhaps matches TRBD1 (5 bases). CDR3 length: 15 amino acids. V was clipped by 3 bases and J by 4 bases, with 13 bases between them. Germline CDR1 reads SEHNR; CDR2 reads FQNEAQ (reference sequence). In DNA, the CDR3 is TGTGCCAGCAGCTTTGGTGTCGACAGAGGAAACACCATATATTTT. This sequence encodes CASSFGVDRGNTIYF.

This chain links TRBV5-1 with TRBJ1-1, with 7 bases that match TRBD1. The CDR3 contains 15 residues. Germline V CDR1 and CDR2: SGHRS, YFSETQ. V lost 0 bases and J lost 0; bases outside the gene matches: 2. The DNA for the CDR3 is TGCGCCAGCAGCTTGGGGGACAGCTTGAACACTGAAGCTTTCTTT. Its protein is CASSLGDSLNTEAFF.

The chain couples TRBV28 to TRBJ1-2, with 7 bases aligning to TRBD1. The V segment lost 5 bases and the J segment 4 bases; nucleotides outside the gene matches: 16. The CDR3 covers 17 residues. The V gene's germline CDR1 is MDHEN and CDR2 SYDVKM. The CDR3 protein is CASSPRTGLVSGYGYTF. DNA for the CDR3: TGTGCCAGCAGTCCGAGGACAGGACTGGTGAGCGGCTATGGCTACACCTTC.

The genes are TRBV10-3 and TRBJ1-2; 7 bases agree with TRBD1. Trimming took 7 bases from V and 8 from J; bases not matched to a gene: 10. Germline-derived CDR1 and CDR2 are ENHRY and SYGVKD. The CDR3 consists of 13 residues. The chain's CDR3 is CAITRDSSRGYTF. The CDR3 DNA sequence: TGTGCCATCACTCGGGACAGCTCACGGGGCTACACCTTC.

The chain uses TRBV5-1 and TRBJ1-2; D ambiguous. In germline, CDR1 is SGHRS, CDR2 YFSETQ. The length of the CDR3 is 14 residues. V was trimmed by 0 bases and J by 10 bases, leaving 16 bases between them. In DNA form, the CDR3 reads TGCGCCAGCAGCTTGGTAACAGACGACGTGTCCTACACCTTC. Amino acids: CASSLVTDDVSYTF.

CDR3 amino acids: CASSFQGQPQHF. The CDR3 DNA reads as TGTGCCAGCAGCTTTCAGGGACAGCCCCAGCATTTT. V is TRBV5-6 and J is TRBJ1-5; TRBD1 is a possible D gene (5 bases). This CDR3 is built from 12 residues. Trimming left V 2 bases short and J 7 bases short, with 7 bases between. Germline CDR1 SGHDT, CDR2 YYEEEE.

This clone turned up a few times. The chain links TRBV6-6 to TRBJ2-3; TRBD1 agrees at 7 bases. The germline CDR1 and CDR2 sequences are MNHNY and SVGAGI (reference sequence). The CDR3 covers 14 residues. The V gene end was trimmed by 4 bases and the J gene end by 7 bases; junction bases not matched to a gene: 8. CDR3 bases: TGTGCCAGCAGTTTGGACAGGCGCTCGAATACGCAGTATTTT. It encodes CASSLDRRSNTQYF.

The V gene is TRBV2, the J gene TRBJ1-6, with 8 bases that match TRBD1. CDR1 is SNHLY and CDR2 is FYNNEI in the germline V gene. V dropped 1 base and J dropped 9; count of bases not matched to a gene: 5. The CDR3 is made up of 15 amino acids. CDR3 coding DNA: TGTGCCAGCAGTGAAGAAGGCAGGGGGCCTTCACCCCTCCACTTT. Translated, it gives CASSEEGRGPSPLHF.